This entry features one TCR beta chain sequence. The source of the sample is a study of OX40 agonist ivuxolimab in advanced cancers. V lost 0 bases and J lost 2, with 4 bases in between. In germline, CDR1 is MNHEY, CDR2 SMNVEV (reference sequence). The CDR3 length is 13 residues. Method: immunoSEQ multiplex PCR; TCRdb's copy keeps in-frame clones and lacks some. The table shows about 35,000 clones, with about 93% occurring only once. The V and J genes are TRBV27 and TRBJ1-2, with unresolved D. This receptor was obtained from an adult with an advanced solid tumor such as melanoma, head and neck, liver or kidney cancer. Sequenced material: CD4+ or CD8+ T cells sorted from blood, taken in a trial of the OX40 agonist ivuxolimab. The CDR3 region is CASSLSGNYGYTF. For the CDR3, the DNA is TGTGCCAGCAGTTTATCAGGGAACTATGGCTACACCTTC.